Detailed here is one TCR beta chain. This clone was counted a few times. Its antigen remains unidentified. No base quality information exists; no much larger clone differs at one position. This sample is part of a study of blood T cell repertoires in COVID-19 (dated by TCRdb to 2020 to 2022). Study-wide context: For ImmuneRACE Cohort 3, a participant was defined as recovered based on two consecutive negative NP/OP PCR tests, clearance by a healthcare professional, or resolution of symptoms. Samples were obtained from the ongoing ImmuneRACE study (first 160 participants) and from about 1,300 subjects provided by 6 global collaborators. Samples covering the acute and convalescent phases of COVID-19 were provided by collaborators in the United States, Italy and Spain. The prospective study material was composed of cDNA or gDNA derived from T cells, B-cell-depleted T cells, or PBMCs. Where available, HLA class I and class II types were obtained from metadata supplied by the sample provider rather than from assay-based typing. A de-identified subject ID, COVID-19 status, age in years and sex were almost always included in the sample metadata. Subjects who had been exposed to COVID-19, were actively infected with it, or had recovered from it provided the deeply sampled blood TCRbeta repertoires that made up the dataset. The repertoires were released in a freely available public database meant as a resource for research on the immune response to SARS-CoV-2. Results and caveats for the whole study, not just this receptor: Clinical and demographic metadata were provided uncurated, with the amount varying by source and participant.

The immunoSEQ Assay, a bias-controlled multiplex PCR, was used to amplify TCRbeta CDR3 regions from genomic DNA. Under the source paper's analysis protocol: The number of nucleated cells in each sample was estimated by amplification of reference gene primers within the assay. To quantify the absolute abundance of each unique TCRbeta CDR3 rearrangement, sequence reads were collapsed and filtered. For each sample, productive Simpson clonality was calculated by taking the square root of Simpson's diversity index across productive rearrangements. Not all clones reach the TCRdb copy of this immuneACCESS table, which keeps in-frame sequences only. Checked studies attribute under half of the gap to unresolved V genes and leave the rest unexplained. V and J calls and clone size are those listed in that table; D and trimming were worked out from the DNA. Across this sample there are over 110,000 clones, with over 75% seen only once. 3.5% to 5% of the sample belongs to the ten largest clones.

Participants in the prospective study were aged about 18 to 100 years, lived in over 20 United States geographic areas, and enrolled through a virtual design. In the prospective study, cohorts were assigned on the basis of participant-reported clinical history obtained from a screening survey and a study questionnaire. In the prospective study, whole blood, serum and a nasopharyngeal or oropharyngeal swab were collected from each participant by mobile phlebotomists. Participants in the prospective study had the option to provide additional blood draws and questionnaires over a 2-month period. Before DNA extraction, blood samples from the prospective study were shipped at room temperature or frozen. Including the terminal cysteine and phenylalanine, the CDR3 comprises 16 residues. CDR3 DNA only is kept here, 48 bases in frame from base 1. Based on the germline V gene, the CDR1 and CDR2 sequences are KGHSH and LQKENI. Clipping removes 3 bases from V and 6 bases from J, with 7 as the unmatched junction base count.

Sequenced: PBMCs or T cells enriched from blood (not recorded which). The TCR comes from a man over 45 in a cohort exposed to, infected with or recovered from COVID-19 (not recorded which). Recombination linked TRBV18 to TRBJ1-5, with 11 junctional bases fitting TRBD1. DNA sequence: TGTGCCAGCTCACCCGGGACAGGGGGACGCGGTCAGCCCCAGCATTTT. It translates as CASSPGTGGRGQPQHF.